Below, 8 T cell receptor beta chains from the same sample are listed, as sequenced in a study of blood T cell repertoires in COVID-19 (dated by TCRdb to about 2020). Receptor libraries were prepared by the immunoSEQ multiplex PCR assay. The source is immuneACCESS, and TCRdb retained only in-frame sequences with V and J called. Part of the clones is not carried over; for the studies checked, unresolved V genes explain less than half of this, and the remainder is unexplained. Across this sample there are around 58,000 clones, with approximately 90% seen only once. The ten largest clones take up over 6.5% of the sample. The sequencing sample was made of peripheral blood. The origin of the receptors is a woman aged 55-70 years with active or convalescent COVID-19.

The chain employs TRBV3-1 (or the pseudogene TRBV3-2) and TRBJ1-2, with TRBD1 matching 12 bases. The CDR3 covers 15 residues. Germline CDR1 and CDR2: LGHDT and YNNKEL (reference sequence). Trimming at V came to 4 bases and at J to 8 bases, leaving 8 bases not matched to a gene. The CDR3 DNA sequence: TGTGCCAGCAGCCCCCGGGACAGGGGGCGCAACGGCTACACCTTC. It encodes CASSPRDRGRNGYTF.

This chain connects TRBV28 to TRBJ1-5, with no clear D. The V and J ends lost 5 bases and 3 bases respectively, with 5 bases between them. The CDR3 loop spans 12 amino acids. Per germline, CDR1 MDHEN and CDR2 SYDVKM. CDR3 coding DNA: TGTGCCAGCAGTGACTCCAATCAGCCCCAGCATTTT. Its translation is CASSDSNQPQHF.

This clone was recorded a few times. The chain has TRBV19 and TRBJ1-2; a possible D gene is TRBD1 (5 bases). Trimming left V 4 bases short and J 4 bases short, with 19 bases between. This CDR3 has 16 residues. In germline, CDR1 is LNHDA, CDR2 SQIVND (reference sequence). The CDR3 region has the DNA TGTGCCAGTAGTAACAGTGCGGGGGGTCCGTCCTATGGCTACACCTTC. Translating it yields CASSNSAGGPSYGYTF.

The chain employs TRBV28 and TRBJ1-1, with D maybe TRBD1 (6 bases). The CDR3 contains 13 residues. Between the trimmed V and J ends, which lost 4 bases and 8 bases, there was a span of 14 bases. Germline CDR1 MDHEN, CDR2 SYDVKM. The CDR3 DNA reads as TGTGCCAGCAGTTCAACAGGGTGGCGCGAAGCTTTCTTT. Its translation is CASSSTGWREAFF.

The chain uses TRBV28 and TRBJ1-1; D remains unclear. V lost 7 bases to trimming and J lost 5 bases, with 17 bases between them. The germline V gene has CDR1 MDHEN and CDR2 SYDVKM. CDR3 length: 14 residues. CDR3: CASIGFDRYTEAFF. The CDR3 bases are TGTGCCAGCATCGGGTTCGATCGGTATACTGAAGCTTTCTTT.

The rearrangement joins TRBV19 to TRBJ2-1, with 11 bases identical to TRBD2. V was pared by 3 bases and J by 8 bases, with 12 bases of the junction left unmatched. Germline CDR1 reads LNHDA; CDR2 reads SQIVND (reference sequence). The CDR3 length is 17 residues. CDR3 in DNA: TGTGCCAGTAGTATTTCCGGGACTAGCGGCGGAGCCCATGAGCAGTTCTTC. Amino acid sequence: CASSISGTSGGAHEQFF.

The chain links TRBV18 to TRBJ2-7; D is unresolved. Trimming pared 6 bases from V and 4 bases from J, leaving 16 bases between. Per germline, CDR1 KGHSH and CDR2 LQKENI. This CDR3 spans 14 amino acids. Here the CDR3 reads CASSPNLKEYEQYF. The CDR3 DNA sequence: TGTGCCAGCTCGCCGAATCTAAAGGAGTACGAGCAGTACTTC.

The V and J genes are TRBV5-1 and TRBJ2-2; 7 bases fit TRBD2. The CDR3 consists of 15 residues. Germline lookup yields CDR1 SGHRS and CDR2 YFSETQ. J was trimmed by 7 bases and V by 5 bases; bases with no gene match: 11. The CDR3 region is CASRIRTRFGGELFF. The CDR3 DNA reads TGCGCCAGCAGAATAAGGACTAGGTTTGGCGGGGAGCTGTTTTTT. Full variable domain (outside the CDR3, taken from reference TRBV5-1 and TRBJ2-2): KAGVTQTPRYLIKTRGQQVTLSCSPISGHRSVSWYQQTPGQGLQFLFEYFSETQRNKGNFPGRFSGRQFSNSRSEMNVSTLELGDSALYLCASRIRTRFGGELFFGEGSRLTVL.